This record concerns one T cell receptor beta chain sequence. No antigen is known for it. This record comes from a study of beta chain features in type 1 diabetes. The investigators reverse transcribed all of the isolated RNA, so they sequenced expressed TCRB transcripts. The table came from immunoSEQ multiplex PCR; TCRdb's copy has only in-frame clones and leaves some out. The sample holds a few hundred thousand clones, about a sixth seen once. Findings and caveats of the study: Among all four CD4+ subsets, Type 1 diabetes patients had TCRB CDR3s that were moderately but significantly shorter.

This clonotype was obtained from a man aged 25 to 45 with type 1 diabetes. Material for sequencing was naive CD4+ T cells from blood.

The CDR3 DNA reads TGTGCCAGCAGGCGGGGACAGGGGACGGGAGGCTACACCTTC. This sequence encodes CASRRGQGTGGYTF. The J gene is TRBJ1-2, the V gene TRBV28; 10 bases align to TRBD1. Per germline, CDR1 MDHEN and CDR2 SYDVKM. V lost 6 bases, J lost 8 bases, and 9 bases stayed unmatched. The CDR3 covers 14 residues.